The 31 T cell receptor beta chains below were found in one sample sequenced in a study of blood T cell repertoires in COVID-19. Sequencing used immunoSEQ multiplex PCR; TCRdb keeps in-frame clones, though not all of them. The repertoire holds nearly 25,000 clones, with approximately 90% as singletons. What was sequenced was peripheral blood. Every receptor here comes from a man aged 65 to 79 with active COVID-19.

The chain combines TRBV5-1 with TRBJ1-1, with TRBD1 matching over 10 bases. This CDR3 spans 13 amino acids. CDR1 SGHRS and CDR2 YFSETQ come from the germline V gene. The V gene end was trimmed by 2 bases and the J gene end by 11 bases; junction bases not matched to a gene: 6. Here the CDR3 DNA reads TGCGCCAGCAGCTTAGGGACAGGGGACGCGGCTTTCTTT. Its protein product is CASSLGTGDAAFF.

The V and J genes are TRBV25-1 and TRBJ1-6, with D perhaps TRBD1 (5 bases). This CDR3 contains 15 residues. V shed 3 bases and J shed 14 bases, with 20 bases lying between them. Germline V gene sequence: CDR1 MGHDK, CDR2 SYGVNS. In nucleotides, the CDR3 is TGTGCCAGCAGTGACCCGACAGTTCCCATTACGACCCTCCACTTT. This translates into CASSDPTVPITTLHF.

The sample holds one count of this clone. The V call is TRBV9, the J call TRBJ1-1; no clear D gene. Germline V CDR1 and CDR2: SGDLS, YYNGEE. V lost 4 bases and J lost 6, with 16 bases in between. CDR3 size: 14 residues. CDR3 in amino acids: CASSPLTGRAEAFF. The CDR3 DNA sequence: TGTGCCAGCAGCCCCCTGACCGGGAGGGCTGAAGCTTTCTTT.

The chain couples TRBV3-1 (or the pseudogene TRBV3-2) to TRBJ1-6; maybe TRBD1 (6 bases). The V end lost 3 bases, the J end lost 4 bases, and 13 bases lay between the germline ends. CDR1 is LGHDT and CDR2 is YNNKEL in the germline V gene (reference sequence). The CDR3 has 16 amino acids. The CDR3 coding sequence is TGTGCCAGCAGCCAGGGCGTGACAGGTTATAATTCACCCCTCCACTTT. This translates into CASSQGVTGYNSPLHF.

The genes are TRBV11-2 and TRBJ2-1; D perhaps matches TRBD2 (5 bases). Germline V gene sequence: CDR1 SGHAT, CDR2 FQNNGV. V lost 3 bases and J lost 0, with 9 bases in between. The CDR3 loop spans 15 amino acids. CDR3 sequence (DNA): TGTGCCAGCAGCTTCGAGGGCCACTCCTACAATGAGCAGTTCTTC. Residues: CASSFEGHSYNEQFF.

The chain links TRBV7-8 to TRBJ1-6; 7 nucleotides line up with TRBD1. Germline values: CDR1 SGHVS, CDR2 FQNEAQ. The CDR3 spans 15 residues. The J segment lost 3 bases and the V segment lost 5 bases, leaving 4 bases of the junction unmatched. As DNA, the CDR3 is TGTGCCAGCAGCGGACGGACAGGCTATAATTCACCCCTCCACTTT. Its translation is CASSGRTGYNSPLHF.

This clone was found a few times. The sample has other DNA sequences that encode this CDR3 too. This chain connects TRBV18 to TRBJ1-1, with D possibly TRBD1 on 6 matching bases. The germline V and J ends were trimmed by 5 bases and 1 base, with 11 bases remaining between them. The CDR3 has 14 residues. The germline V gene encodes CDR1 KGHSH and CDR2 LQKENI. CDR3 DNA: TGTGCCAGCTCATTCGACAGGAAGAACACTGAAGCTTTCTTT. It is translated as CASSFDRKNTEAFF.

J is TRBJ2-2 and V is TRBV6-2 or TRBV6-3; 9 bases align to TRBD2. Germline CDR1 is MNHEY and CDR2 is SVGEGT. Losses at the gene ends were 1 base for V and 1 base for J; bases not matched to a gene: 1. The CDR3 length is 16 residues. CDR3 residues: CASSYFSGRNTGELFF. CDR3 in DNA: TGTGCCAGCAGTTACTTTAGCGGGAGGAACACCGGGGAGCTGTTTTTT.

The rearrangement joins TRBV2 to TRBJ1-1; no firm D call. Germline lookup yields CDR1 SNHLY and CDR2 FYNNEI. V lost 4 bases and J lost 8, with 8 bases in between. The CDR3 extends over 11 amino acids. The CDR3 DNA reads TGTGCCAGCAGTGGATCCCGGGAAGCTTTCTTT. It is translated as CASSGSREAFF.

The chain uses TRBV6-5 and TRBJ2-7; TRBD2 aligns across 10 bases. Trimming at V came to 2 bases and at J to 4 bases, leaving 5 bases not matched to a gene. CDR1 is MNHEY, CDR2 SVGAGI, per germline. The CDR3 is made up of 15 amino acids. The CDR3 nucleotides are TGTGCCAGCAGTTACACTAGCGGGATCCCTTACGAGCAGTACTTC. Its protein is CASSYTSGIPYEQYF.

The rearrangement joins TRBV2 to TRBJ1-2, with TRBD1 matching over 7 bases. Germline assignment: CDR1 SNHLY and CDR2 FYNNEI. This CDR3 spans 12 amino acids. The V segment lost 6 bases and the J segment 6 bases; nucleotides outside the gene matches: 4. CDR3 bases: TGTGCCAGCAGGGGGGGACAGAATGGCTACACCTTC. It encodes CASRGGQNGYTF.

This clone was recorded once. This chain connects TRBV3-1 (or the pseudogene TRBV3-2) to TRBJ1-6; tentatively, D is TRBD1 (5 bases). This CDR3 region has 16 residues. CDR1 is LGHDT and CDR2 is YNNKEL in the germline V gene (reference sequence). The V end lost 1 base, the J end lost 6 bases, and 13 bases lay between the germline ends. CDR3 loop: CASSQVGAFINSPLHF. CDR3 DNA sequence: TGTGCCAGCAGCCAAGTTGGGGCCTTTATTAATTCACCCCTCCACTTT.

This chain connects TRBV19 to TRBJ2-2, with a weak D call TRBD1 (6 bases). Germline CDR1 and CDR2: LNHDA and SQIVND (reference sequence). V lost 3 bases and J lost 4, with 9 bases in between. The CDR3 is made up of 14 amino acids. This CDR3 reads CASSILGGTGELFF. As DNA, the CDR3 is TGTGCCAGTAGTATTCTAGGGGGCACCGGGGAGCTGTTTTTT.

The chain carries TRBV28 and TRBJ1-5; no firm D call. CDR1 MDHEN and CDR2 SYDVKM come from the germline V gene. This CDR3 comprises 16 residues. V was clipped by 7 bases and J by 0 bases, with 16 bases between them. CDR3 sequence: CASNTFPSYSNQPQHF. The CDR3 nucleotides read TGTGCCAGCAATACATTCCCCTCGTATAGCAATCAGCCCCAGCATTTT.

The J gene is TRBJ2-2, the V gene TRBV18, with 10 positions matching TRBD1. The V segment lost 6 bases and the J segment 6 bases; nucleotides outside the gene matches: 4. The germline gives CDR1 KGHSH, CDR2 LQKENI. The CDR3 loop spans 14 amino acids. The CDR3 DNA reads TGTGCCAGCTCGCCAGACAGGGGGCCCGGGGAGCTGTTTTTT. Translation gives CASSPDRGPGELFF.

The rearrangement links TRBV18 to TRBJ2-7; TRBD1 matches 11 bases. The germline gives CDR1 KGHSH, CDR2 LQKENI. Trimming at V came to 5 bases and at J to 4 bases, leaving 4 bases not matched to a gene. The CDR3 length is 14 residues. The CDR3 here is CASSDRDRGYEQYF. CDR3 bases: TGTGCCAGCTCAGACCGGGACAGGGGGTACGAGCAGTACTTC.

The chain employs TRBV9 and TRBJ2-2; D perhaps matches TRBD1 (6 bases). The germline CDR1 and CDR2 sequences are SGDLS and YYNGEE. The CDR3 runs to 15 residues. V was shortened by 0 bases and J by 3 bases, with 9 bases between the two germline ends. The CDR3 nucleotides read TGTGCCAGCAGCGTAGTGGCAGGGGACACCGGGGAGCTGTTTTTT. Its protein is CASSVVAGDTGELFF.

This chain joins TRBV21-1 and TRBJ2-7; the DNA was not compared with TRBD1, the D call given in the table. TRBV21-1 corresponds to a pseudogene. The length of the CDR3 is 15 residues. CDR3 in DNA: TGTGCCAGCAGCAAAGCTGGACAGAGCAAGGGCGAGCAGTACTTC. Translation: CASSKAGQSKGEQYF.

The genes are TRBV6-2 or TRBV6-3 and TRBJ1-5; TRBD1 might be the D (6 bases). Trimming cost V 2 bases and J 1 base, with 12 bases left between them. Germline V CDR1 and CDR2: MNHEY, SVGEGT. The CDR3 runs to 16 residues. CDR3 sequence (DNA): TGTGCCAGCAGTTACGGGGTCAGGGGCAGCAATCAGCCCCAGCATTTT. Translation: CASSYGVRGSNQPQHF.

V gene TRBV10-3 combines with J gene TRBJ2-7; the match to TRBD1 covers 10 bases. Trimming removed 4 bases from V and 7 bases from J; junction bases left unmatched: 13. Germline V gene lookup returns CDR1 ENHRY and CDR2 SYGVKD. The CDR3 has 16 amino acids. The CDR3 region has the DNA TGTGCCATCAGTGCCGCCTTCCGGACAGGGGGAGGTGAGCAGTACTTC. The encoded protein is CAISAAFRTGGGEQYF.

The chain is built from TRBV7-2 and TRBJ1-6, with D perhaps matching TRBD1 (5 bases). V gave up 5 bases and J gave up 6 bases, with 17 bases separating them. The germline gives CDR1 SGHTA, CDR2 FQGNSA. This CDR3 comprises 16 residues. The CDR3: CASSLFQGFGNSPLHF. In nucleotides, the CDR3 is TGTGCCAGCAGCCTATTCCAGGGATTTGGTAATTCACCCCTCCACTTT.

The sample holds one count of this clone. The rearrangement uses TRBV11-2 and TRBJ2-1, with TRBD2 identical over 14 bases. The CDR3 extends over 16 amino acids. V lost 4 bases to trimming and J lost 4 bases; unmatched junction nucleotides: 3. Per the germline V gene, CDR1 is SGHAT and CDR2 is FQNNGV. CDR3 loop: CASSWTSGGTYNEQFF. The CDR3 DNA is TGTGCCAGCAGCTGGACTAGCGGGGGGACGTACAATGAGCAGTTCTTC.

CDR3 bases: TGTGCCAGCAGCTTGGCCAGAAATCAGCCCCAGCATTTT. This encodes CASSLARNQPQHF. The chain joins TRBV5-8 to TRBJ1-5; D uncertain. Deletions cut 0 bases from V and 4 bases from J, with 5 bases between. The CDR3 is made up of 13 amino acids. CDR1 and CDR2 from the germline V gene are SGHTS and YDEGEE.

The chain recombines TRBV4-2 with TRBJ2-7; 10 bases fit TRBD2. Germline CDR1 is LGHNA and CDR2 is YNFKEQ. V lost 1 base, J lost 3 bases, and 9 bases stayed unmatched. CDR3 length equals 17 residues. The CDR3 region has the DNA TGTGCCAGCAGCCAAGTAGGGGGGACTAGCGTACGCTACGAGCAGTACTTC. Its translation: CASSQVGGTSVRYEQYF.

The V call is TRBV28, the J call TRBJ2-1; D is perhaps TRBD1 (5 bases). V shed 6 bases and J shed 0 bases, with 15 bases lying between them. Germline V gives CDR1 MDHEN, CDR2 SYDVKM. CDR3 length: 16 residues. The CDR3, as DNA: TGTGCCAGCAGCCAGATGGCAGGGAACTCCTACAATGAGCAGTTCTTC. Protein product: CASSQMAGNSYNEQFF.

The chain carries TRBV18 and TRBJ2-1; D perhaps matches TRBD2 (6 bases). Per the germline V gene, CDR1 is KGHSH and CDR2 is LQKENI. Trimming left V 3 bases short and J 1 base short, with 13 bases between. CDR3 length: 16 residues. CDR3 DNA sequence: TGTGCCAGCTCACCCCCATCCGGGGGATCCTACAATGAGCAGTTCTTC. It specifies CASSPPSGGSYNEQFF.

The V call is TRBV7-6, the J call TRBJ1-4; tentative D call: TRBD1 (6 bases). The V end lost 5 bases, the J end lost 8 bases, and 18 bases lay between the germline ends. From germline, CDR1 is SGHVS and CDR2 FNYEAQ. The CDR3 length is 15 residues. The CDR3 DNA is TGTGCCAGCAGCACCGGGCCCGAGGGGGGGGAAAAACTGTTTTTT. It yields the protein CASSTGPEGGEKLFF.

This chain uses TRBV28 with TRBJ1-6, with unresolved D. Germline V CDR1 and CDR2: MDHEN, SYDVKM. The CDR3 is 20 amino acids. Trimming removed 2 bases at V and 0 bases at J, with 20 bases between. CDR3 nucleotides: TGTGCCAGCAGTTTAAAATTACGCCTTCTACTAAGCTCCTATAATTCACCCCTCCACTTT. Its translation: CASSLKLRLLLSSYNSPLHF. Using reference TRBV28 and TRBJ1-6 for the parts outside the CDR3, the full variable domain is DVKVTQSSRYLVKRTGEKVFLECVQDMDHENMFWYRQDPGLGLRLIYFSYDVKMKEKGDIPEGYSVSREKKERFSLILESASTNQTSMYLCASSLKLRLLLSSYNSPLHFGNGTRLTVT.

This clone is a singleton in its sample. The chain has TRBV7-9 and TRBJ2-7; TRBD1 matches 9 bases. Germline assignment: CDR1 SEHNR and CDR2 FQNEAQ (reference sequence). V trimming: 1 base; J trimming: 3 bases; junction bases outside the gene matches: 1. This CDR3 comprises 14 residues. Written as DNA, the CDR3 is TGTGCCAGCAGCTTAGAGACAGGGGGCTACGAGCAGTACTTC. It codes for CASSLETGGYEQYF. The whole variable domain, filled in from reference TRBV7-9 and TRBJ2-7, reads DTGVSQNPRHKITKRGQNVTFRCDPISEHNRLYWYRQTLGQGPEFLTYFQNEAQLEKSRLLSDRFSAERPKGSFSTLEIQRTEQGDSAMYLCASSLETGGYEQYFGPGTRLTVT.

This clone is a singleton in its sample. V and J are TRBV4-3 and TRBJ2-7; possible D gene TRBD2, 5 bases. Germline values: CDR1 LGHNA, CDR2 YSLEER. Trimming took 0 bases from V and 0 from J, leaving 12 bases between them. The CDR3 extends over 16 amino acids. This CDR3 is CASSQEPGLDSYEQYF. The CDR3 region has the DNA TGCGCCAGCAGCCAAGAACCCGGACTGGACTCCTACGAGCAGTACTTC.

The chain is built from TRBV5-4 and TRBJ1-2, with a tentative D call TRBD1 (6 bases). CDR1 and CDR2 (germline): SGHNT, YYREEE (reference sequence). V was pared by 0 bases and J by 3 bases, with 12 bases between. This CDR3 has 15 residues. This CDR3 is CASSLGTGQHYGYTF. Written as DNA, the CDR3 is TGTGCCAGCAGCTTGGGTACCGGACAGCACTATGGCTACACCTTC.